The source of this TCR beta chain is a study of T cells after yellow fever vaccination. In the study overall: SMART-Seq v4 Ultra Low Input prepared the low-cell-number fractions. Notes on the study in general: The CD4 and CD8 compartments had a small share of their clonotypes in common. Post-booster reappearance was seen for most primary-vaccination clones (roughly 96% CD4, roughly 88% CD8).

Each CDR3 protein is one row after TCRdb ran MiXCR on the 5' RACE reads. The data show about 130,000 distinct CDR3 sequences, around 9.8% seen once. Germline V gene lookup returns CDR1 WSHSY and CDR2 SAAADI. V trimming: 6 bases; J trimming: 1 base; junction bases outside the gene matches: 2. The CDR3 covers 14 residues. This clonotype was seen only a few times. No antigen is known for it. This rearrangement joins TRBV10-2 to TRBJ1-1, with 10 nucleotides matching TRBD1. The source material was CD8+ T cells sorted from PBMCs, sampled on the day of the yellow fever booster vaccination. The receptor was isolated from a man aged 18 to 35 who received the YFV17D yellow fever vaccine. CDR3 residues: CASRTGGPNTEAFF. DNA for the CDR3: TGCGCCAGCAGGACAGGGGGCCCGAACACTGAAGCTTTCTTT.